Below are 4 T cell receptor beta chains sequenced from a single sample in a study of T cells after yellow fever vaccination (dated by TCRdb to the late 2010s). The meaning of the sample's treatment or condition label: live attenuated yellow fever vaccine strain. The library came from 5' RACE. The run used an Illumina HiSeq 2500. Through fastp at Q25 and MiXCR, TCRdb rebuilt clones from the public reads, retaining in-frame beta chains. Rows merge per CDR3 protein into single entries with the most common DNA and genes. Here the sample has 55,000 to 70,000 distinct CDR3 sequences; approximately 7% occur a single time. The leading ten clones occupy about 39% of the sample. Sequences were derived from CD8+ T cells sorted from PBMCs, sampled about 41 days after the first yellow fever vaccination. Source of these receptors: a man aged 18 to 35 who received the YFV17D yellow fever vaccine.

This clonotype has a count of ten or more. The CDR3 nucleotides read TGTGCCAGCAGTTTGCGGCAGACGGGGGCCGGGGAGCTGTTTTTT. Protein: CASSLRQTGAGELFF. This chain uses TRBV27 with TRBJ2-2, with a weak D call TRBD2 (6 bases). The CDR3 covers 15 residues. The germline gives CDR1 MNHEY, CDR2 SMNVEV (reference sequence). Trimming left V 3 bases short and J 6 bases short, with 14 bases between.

This clonotype appeared many times. This chain connects TRBV5-1 to TRBJ2-5; 13 positions match TRBD2. Germline V CDR1 and CDR2: SGHRS, YFSETQ. Trimming took 0 bases from V and 1 from J; bases not matched to a gene: 6. There are 18 residues in the CDR3. The CDR3 nucleotides read TGCGCCAGCAGCTTGGCCTTGTGGACTAGCGGGAGCCAAGAGACCCAGTACTTC. Amino acids: CASSLALWTSGSQETQYF.

This clonotype was recorded at least ten times. V gene TRBV29-1 combines with J gene TRBJ2-5, with D maybe TRBD2 (6 bases). The germline V gene has CDR1 SQVTM and CDR2 ANQGSEA. This CDR3 comprises 12 residues. Trimming shortened V by 1 base and J by 5 bases, and 8 bases separated the two germline ends. For the CDR3, the DNA is TGCAGCGTTGAAGGGGGGGTGGAGACCCAGTACTTC. This gives the protein CSVEGGVETQYF.

This clonotype came up many times. The genes are TRBV7-9 and TRBJ1-5; a weak D match, TRBD1 (5 bases). V dropped 6 bases and J dropped 8 bases, with 14 bases sitting between them. The CDR3 runs 13 residues. The germline CDR1 and CDR2 sequences are SEHNR and FQNEAQ (reference sequence). CDR3: CASSDSALEPQHF. The CDR3 bases are TGTGCCAGCAGTGACAGCGCCCTGGAGCCCCAGCATTTT.